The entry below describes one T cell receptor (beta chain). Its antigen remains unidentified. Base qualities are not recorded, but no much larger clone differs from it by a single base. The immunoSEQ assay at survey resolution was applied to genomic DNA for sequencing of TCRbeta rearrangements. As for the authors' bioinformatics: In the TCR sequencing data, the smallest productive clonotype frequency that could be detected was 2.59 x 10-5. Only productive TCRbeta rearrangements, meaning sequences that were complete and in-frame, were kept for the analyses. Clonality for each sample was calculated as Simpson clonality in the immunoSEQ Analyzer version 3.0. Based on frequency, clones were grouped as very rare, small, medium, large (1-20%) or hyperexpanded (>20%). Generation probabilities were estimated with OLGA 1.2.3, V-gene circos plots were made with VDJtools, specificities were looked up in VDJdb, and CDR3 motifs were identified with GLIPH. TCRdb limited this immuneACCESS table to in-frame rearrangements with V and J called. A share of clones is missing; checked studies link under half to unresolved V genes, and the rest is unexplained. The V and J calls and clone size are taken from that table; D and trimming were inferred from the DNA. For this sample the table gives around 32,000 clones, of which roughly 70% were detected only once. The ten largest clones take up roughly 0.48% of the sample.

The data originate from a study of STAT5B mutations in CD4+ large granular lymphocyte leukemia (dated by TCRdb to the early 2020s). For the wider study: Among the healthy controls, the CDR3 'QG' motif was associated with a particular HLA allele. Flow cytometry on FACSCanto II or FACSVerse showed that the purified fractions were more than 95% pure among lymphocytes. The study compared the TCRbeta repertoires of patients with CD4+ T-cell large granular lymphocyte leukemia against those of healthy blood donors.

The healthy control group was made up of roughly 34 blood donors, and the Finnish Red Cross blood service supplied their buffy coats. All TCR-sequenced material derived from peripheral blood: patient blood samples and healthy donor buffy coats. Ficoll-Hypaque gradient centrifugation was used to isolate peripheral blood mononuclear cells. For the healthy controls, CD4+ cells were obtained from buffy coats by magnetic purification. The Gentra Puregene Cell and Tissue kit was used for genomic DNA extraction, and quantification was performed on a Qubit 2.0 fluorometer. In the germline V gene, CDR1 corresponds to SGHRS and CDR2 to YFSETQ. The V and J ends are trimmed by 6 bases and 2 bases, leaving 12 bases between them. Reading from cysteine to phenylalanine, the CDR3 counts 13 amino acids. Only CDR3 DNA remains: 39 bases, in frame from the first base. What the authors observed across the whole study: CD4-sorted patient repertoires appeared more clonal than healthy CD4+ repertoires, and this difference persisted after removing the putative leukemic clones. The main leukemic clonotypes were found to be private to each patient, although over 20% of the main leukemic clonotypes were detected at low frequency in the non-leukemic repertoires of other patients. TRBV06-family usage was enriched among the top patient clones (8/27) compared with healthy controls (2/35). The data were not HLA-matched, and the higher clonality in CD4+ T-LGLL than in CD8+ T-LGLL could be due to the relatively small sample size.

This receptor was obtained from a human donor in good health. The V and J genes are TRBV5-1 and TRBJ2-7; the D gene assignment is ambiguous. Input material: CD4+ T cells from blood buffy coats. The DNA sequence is TGCGCCAGCAAGTCAACCGGTACCTACGAGCAGTACTTC. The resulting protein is CASKSTGTYEQYF.